A single sample gave rise to the 25 T cell receptor beta chains below, sequenced in a study of blood T cell repertoires in COVID-19. Some clones are missing from TCRdb's copy, which holds only in-frame ones; the method was immunoSEQ multiplex PCR. The sample records more than 90,000 clones, about 85% being singletons. The source material was peripheral blood. Every receptor here comes from a human donor in a cohort sampled during active COVID-19.

V usage is TRBV5-4 and J usage is TRBJ2-5; perhaps TRBD1 as D (6 bases). The CDR3 covers 13 residues. V was pared by 4 bases and J by 2 bases, with 9 bases between. The germline V gene has CDR1 SGHNT and CDR2 YYREEE (reference sequence). CDR3 in amino acids: CASSVDRQETQYF. CDR3 nucleotide sequence: TGTGCCAGCAGCGTGGACAGACAAGAGACCCAGTACTTC. Full variable domain (remainder filled in from reference TRBV5-4 and TRBJ2-5): ETGVTQSPTHLIKTRGQQVTLRCSSQSGHNTVSWYQQALGQGPQFIFQYYREEENGRGNFPPRFSGLQFPNYSSELNVNALELDDSALYLCASSVDRQETQYFGPGTRLLVL.

This clone has just one count. This chain uses TRBV10-1 with TRBJ1-4, with D uncertain. The CDR3 spans 14 residues. The ends were cut back, 8 bases at V and 6 bases at J, with 16 bases in the middle. Germline CDR1 WNHNN, CDR2 SYGVQD (reference sequence). This CDR3 is CASARGGSDEKLFF. DNA of the CDR3: TGCGCCAGCGCGCGAGGAGGCTCGGATGAAAAACTGTTTTTT.

CDR3 DNA: TGTGCCAGCAGCGTAGTTAGCGGGCGTTACAATGAGCAGTTCTTC. This translates into CASSVVSGRYNEQFF. This chain uses TRBV9 with TRBJ2-1; TRBD2 agrees at 7 bases. The CDR3 is 15 amino acids. Looked up from germline, CDR1 is SGDLS and CDR2 is YYNGEE. V lost 0 bases and J lost 4; bases outside the gene matches: 4.

This chain uses TRBV19 with TRBJ1-2, with 11 positions matching TRBD1. The CDR3 spans 16 residues. With V trimmed by 8 bases and J by 6 bases, 14 bases remained unmatched. CDR1 is LNHDA and CDR2 is SQIVND in the germline V gene (reference sequence). The CDR3 loop is CASWSQRDRGSHGYTF. The CDR3 DNA follows: TGTGCCAGTTGGTCTCAGAGGGACAGGGGGTCTCATGGCTACACCTTC.

J is TRBJ1-1 and V is TRBV10-3; TRBD1 matches 9 bases. Germline loops: CDR1 ENHRY, CDR2 SYGVKD. This CDR3 contains 13 residues. V gave up 5 bases and J gave up 5 bases; unmatched junction bases: 3. The CDR3 here is CAISRQGGTEAFF. The CDR3 DNA sequence: TGTGCCATCAGTAGACAGGGGGGGACTGAAGCTTTCTTT.

V is TRBV11-2 and J is TRBJ2-5; unclear D gene. CDR1 is SGHAT, CDR2 FQNNGV, per germline. The CDR3 runs to 16 residues. V was shortened by 2 bases and J by 7 bases, with 20 bases between the two germline ends. CDR3: CASSLSGHILTGTQYF. In nucleotides, the CDR3 is TGTGCCAGCAGCTTATCGGGTCATATTCTCACGGGGACCCAGTACTTC.

The V call is TRBV7-9, the J call TRBJ2-1; 11 bases are a match to TRBD2. The ends lost 5 bases at V and 7 bases at J; junction bases unmatched: 10. Per the germline V gene, CDR1 is SEHNR and CDR2 is FQNEAQ (reference sequence). The CDR3 covers 16 residues. The CDR3 DNA sequence: TGTGCCAGCAGCCCCAGGCTAGCGGGAGGTGGGAATGAGCAGTTCTTC. It yields the protein CASSPRLAGGGNEQFF.

V is TRBV4-1 and J is TRBJ2-1; 10 positions match TRBD2. V shed 1 base, J shed 9 bases, and the junction held 15 bases outside the gene matches. The germline gives CDR1 MGHRA, CDR2 YSYEKL. The CDR3 is 18 amino acids. The CDR3 DNA sequence: TGCGCCAGCAGCCAAGCGGGGGCGAGCGGGGGGGCCCTGAGTGAGCAGTTCTTC. Its protein is CASSQAGASGGALSEQFF.

The J gene is TRBJ2-7, the V gene TRBV6-5; D is possibly TRBD2 (6 bases). Germline CDR1 reads MNHEY; CDR2 reads SVGAGI. This CDR3 comprises 15 residues. Deletions cut 6 bases from V and 5 bases from J, with 20 bases between. CDR3 protein: CASSGGKGLRNEQYF. The CDR3 DNA reads as TGTGCCAGCAGCGGGGGAAAGGGTCTACGGAACGAGCAGTACTTC.

The chain recombines TRBV11-2 with TRBJ2-1; a possible D gene is TRBD1 (6 bases). The CDR3 length is 15 residues. CDR1 and CDR2 from the germline V gene are SGHAT and FQNNGV. The V end was cut by 7 bases, the J end by 6 bases, with 19 bases between. The CDR3 loop is CASKQKGQVVNEQFF. The CDR3 DNA reads TGTGCCAGCAAGCAGAAGGGACAAGTGGTCAATGAGCAGTTCTTC.

The chain carries TRBV7-9 and TRBJ2-1; 9 bases are a match to TRBD2. J was trimmed by 7 bases and V by 2 bases; bases with no gene match: 3. Looked up from germline, CDR1 is SEHNR and CDR2 is FQNEAQ (reference sequence). CDR3 size: 14 residues. The CDR3 here is CASSLPSGINEQFF. The CDR3 region has the DNA TGTGCCAGCAGCTTACCTAGCGGGATTAATGAGCAGTTCTTC.

The rearrangement uses TRBV24-1 and TRBJ2-6; D perhaps matches TRBD2 (5 bases). V lost 6 bases to trimming and J lost 0 bases, with 14 bases between them. This CDR3 region has 17 residues. The germline CDR1 and CDR2 sequences are KGHDR and SFDVKD. CDR3 protein: CATSPPGTSSGANVLTF. For the CDR3, the DNA is TGTGCCACCAGTCCCCCAGGTACTAGCTCTGGGGCCAACGTCCTGACTTTC.

The chain is built from TRBV11-2 and TRBJ2-7; the D gene is possibly TRBD2 (7 bases). CDR3 length: 14 residues. V gave up 6 bases and J gave up 3 bases, with 15 bases separating them. Germline-derived CDR1 and CDR2 are SGHAT and FQNNGV. This CDR3 reads CASRRGGRDYEQYF. The CDR3 region has the DNA TGTGCCAGCAGAAGGGGGGGCCGAGACTACGAGCAGTACTTC.

The genes are TRBV9 and TRBJ2-1; D possibly corresponds to TRBD1 (6 bases). Germline V lookup: CDR1 SGDLS, CDR2 YYNGEE. CDR3 length: 19 residues. V was clipped by 0 bases and J by 7 bases, with 26 bases between them. CDR3 residues: CASSVGHPDSTVGGNEQFF. The CDR3 region has the DNA TGTGCCAGCAGCGTAGGGCATCCGGACAGCACAGTAGGTGGGAATGAGCAGTTCTTC. Based on the CDR3 plus reference TRBV9 and TRBJ2-1, the full variable domain is DSGVTQTPKHLITATGQRVTLRCSPRSGDLSVYWYQQSLDQGLQFLIQYYNGEERAKGNILERFSAQQFPDLHSELNLSSLELGDSALYFCASSVGHPDSTVGGNEQFFGPGTRLTVL.

This clone was seen a single time. The gene calls are TRBV3-1 (or the pseudogene TRBV3-2) and TRBJ2-5; TRBD2 matches at 12 bases. J was trimmed by 5 bases and V by 6 bases; bases with no gene match: 13. The CDR3 has 17 residues. Germline lookup yields CDR1 LGHDT and CDR2 YNNKEL (reference sequence). CDR3 coding DNA: TGTGCCAGCAGTACGAACCCCTTTCTAGCGGGAGGGGAGACCCAGTACTTC. Translating it yields CASSTNPFLAGGETQYF.

The J gene is TRBJ1-3, the V gene TRBV6-5, with a tentative D call TRBD1 (6 bases). CDR1 is MNHEY and CDR2 is SVGAGI in the germline V gene. The CDR3 covers 13 residues. Trimming stripped 6 bases from V and 2 bases from J, with 8 bases between. CDR3 DNA: TGTGCCAGCAGAAGGGGGACTGGAAACACCATATATTTT. This encodes CASRRGTGNTIYF.

This rearrangement joins TRBV6-2 or TRBV6-3 to TRBJ1-5; the D gene is possibly TRBD1 (5 bases). The CDR3 totals 16 residues. Trimming took off 2 bases at V and 0 bases at J, with 11 bases between the two ends. Germline CDR1 is MNHEY and CDR2 is SVGEGT. This CDR3 reads CASSYRGGDSNQPQHF. DNA for the CDR3: TGTGCCAGCAGTTACAGAGGAGGGGATAGCAATCAGCCCCAGCATTTT.

This clone was counted once. The CDR3 coding sequence is TGTGCCTGGAGCGGACAGACAACTAATGAAAAACTGTTTTTT. Encoded protein: CAWSGQTTNEKLFF. The chain carries TRBV30 and TRBJ1-4, with D possibly matching TRBD1 (6 bases). CDR1 is GTSNPN and CDR2 is SVGIG in the germline V gene (reference sequence). This CDR3 has 14 amino acids. Between the trimmed V and J ends, which lost 3 bases and 0 bases, there was a span of 8 bases.

The genes are TRBV7-8 and TRBJ1-5; D perhaps matches TRBD1 (5 bases). This CDR3 is 16 amino acids long. V was pared by 1 base and J by 0 bases, with 10 bases between. The germline gives CDR1 SGHVS, CDR2 FQNEAQ. In DNA, the CDR3 is TGTGCCAGCAGCTTAGGTGACAGCGATAGCAATCAGCCCCAGCATTTT. Translation gives CASSLGDSDSNQPQHF. Looking up the rest from reference TRBV7-8 and TRBJ1-5 gives the full variable domain: GAGVSQSPRYKVAKRGQDVALRCDPISGHVSLFWYQQALGQGPEFLTYFQNEAQLDKSGLPSDRFFAERPEGSVSTLKIQRTQQEDSAVYLCASSLGDSDSNQPQHFGDGTRLSIL.

This chain's CDR3 is CASSSGGPSGNTIYF. The CDR3, as DNA: TGCGCCAGCAGCTCCGGAGGGCCCTCTGGAAACACCATATATTTT. The chain links TRBV5-1 to TRBJ1-3, with D hard to call. Looked up from germline, CDR1 is SGHRS and CDR2 is YFSETQ. This CDR3 spans 15 amino acids. Trimming left V 3 bases short and J 0 bases short, with 10 bases between.

J is TRBJ1-1 and V is TRBV29-1; 10 bases are a match to TRBD1. The CDR3 length is 13 residues. Losses at the gene ends were 7 bases for V and 4 bases for J; bases not matched to a gene: 6. Germline-derived CDR1 and CDR2 are SQVTM and ANQGSEA. The DNA of the CDR3 is TGCAGCGCTCACAGGGACAGGGGCACTGAAGCTTTCTTT. Encoded protein: CSAHRDRGTEAFF.

V is TRBV25-1 and J is TRBJ1-5; 7 bases align to TRBD1. Germline CDR1 is MGHDK and CDR2 is SYGVNS. The CDR3 contains 15 residues. Trimming at V came to 2 bases and at J to 2 bases, leaving 3 bases not matched to a gene. CDR3: CASSEGTVGNQPQHF. DNA for the CDR3: TGTGCCAGCAGTGAAGGGACAGTTGGCAATCAGCCCCAGCATTTT. The full variable domain, rest sourced from reference TRBV25-1 and TRBJ1-5, is EADIYQTPRYLVIGTGKKITLECSQTMGHDKMYWYQQDPGMELHLIHYSYGVNSTEKGDLSSESTVSRIRTEHFPLTLESARPSHTSQYLCASSEGTVGNQPQHFGDGTRLSIL.

This clone was detected only a few times. The rearrangement links TRBV12-3 or TRBV12-4 to TRBJ1-1; TRBD1 matches 8 bases. This CDR3 contains 13 residues. The V segment lost 6 bases and the J segment 6 bases; nucleotides outside the gene matches: 6. The CDR3 bases are TGTGCCAGCAGCGAGACAGGGGCGCCTGAAGCTTTCTTT. Its protein product is CASSETGAPEAFF.

The rearrangement uses TRBV21-1 and TRBJ1-6; the table calls TRBD1, which could not be checked here. TRBV21-1 is annotated as a pseudogene. The CDR3 has 19 amino acids. CDR3 DNA: TGTGCCAGCAGCAAACTTCCCCGAGGGGGACGGCGTCGTAATTCACCCCTCCACTTT. Residues: CASSKLPRGGRRRNSPLHF.

The chain employs TRBV3-1 (or the pseudogene TRBV3-2) and TRBJ1-3; TRBD1 might be the D (5 bases). Germline CDR1 is LGHDT and CDR2 is YNNKEL (reference sequence). V lost 4 bases to trimming and J lost 3 bases, with 7 bases between them. The CDR3 runs to 13 residues. The CDR3: CASSPQGGNTIYF. The CDR3 region has the DNA TGTGCCAGCAGCCCCCAGGGTGGAAACACCATATATTTT.